A selection of T cell receptor beta chains follows, all from one sample in a study of T cell clones after liver transplantation. Sequencing used immunoSEQ multiplex PCR; TCRdb keeps in-frame clones, though not all of them. The sample has 20,000 to 25,000 clones, roughly 92% seen once; the top ten hold around 25%. The specimen comprised CD8+ T cells from blood, sampled roughly 26 months after liver transplant. The receptors shown here come from a human patient who received a liver transplant. Some T cells could come from the graft donor. The CDR3 runs from the conserved cysteine through the conserved F or W. A D gene is named only where the DNA matches it firmly. Rows may omit the clone size; those that give it use once, few, many or a size class.

>TRBD2|TRBV9|-|TRBJ2-1
CASSGTSGGNEQFF
TGTGCCAGCAGCGGGACTAGCGGGGGTAATGAGCAGTTCTTC
>-|TRBV10-3|-|TRBJ2-2
CAISIQGGKKGTGELFF
TGTGCCATCAGTATCCAGGGGGGAAAGAAAGGCACCGGGGAGCTGTTTTTT
>-|TRBV5-6|-|TRBJ2-3
CASSQGLFSTDTQYF
TGTGCCAGCAGCCAAGGACTTTTTAGCACAGATACGCAGTATTTT
>-|TRBV7-4|-|TRBJ2-2
CASSFGQKTGELFF
TGTGCCAGCAGCTTTGGACAGAAGACCGGGGAGCTGTTTTTT
>-|TRBV13|-|TRBJ2-1
CASSSRDGPNEQFF
TGTGCCAGCAGCAGCCGGGACGGTCCCAATGAGCAGTTCTTC
>-|TRBV5-5|-|TRBJ2-1
CASSLVVRGNEQFF
TGTGCCAGCAGCTTGGTGGTTAGGGGGAATGAGCAGTTCTTC
>-|TRBV13|-|TRBJ2-1
CASSSTGESSYNEQFF
TGTGCCAGCAGCTCCACAGGAGAATCGTCCTACAATGAGCAGTTCTTC
>-|TRBV18|-|TRBJ2-5
CASSPRTEETQYF
TGTGCCAGCTCACCACGGACAGAAGAGACCCAGTACTTC
>TRBD2|TRBV6-1|-|TRBJ2-3
CASSDPASGPTDTQYF
TGTGCCAGCAGTGACCCGGCTAGCGGGCCCACAGATACGCAGTATTTT
>TRBD1|TRBV27|-|TRBJ1-2
CASSSWTGLYGYTF
TGTGCCAGCAGTTCCTGGACAGGGCTCTATGGCTACACCTTC
>TRBD1|TRBV5-1|few|TRBJ2-7
CASSFDRARGIYEQYF
TGCGCCAGCAGCTTCGACAGGGCTCGAGGGATCTACGAGCAGTACTTC
>TRBD1|TRBV6-5|-|TRBJ1-2
CASRPTGTGVGYTF
TGTGCCAGCAGGCCTACCGGGACAGGGGTAGGCTACACCTTC
>-|TRBV28|medium-sized|TRBJ2-7
CASRDGAAYEQYF
TGTGCCAGCAGGGACGGAGCAGCCTACGAGCAGTACTTC
>-|TRBV28|-|TRBJ2-7
CASTLVGDLEQYF
TGTGCCAGCACCCTGGTGGGAGATTTAGAGCAGTACTTC
>-|TRBV27|-|TRBJ2-7
CASSFPLLPHSDSYEQYF
TGTGCCAGCAGTTTTCCACTCCTCCCGCACAGCGACTCCTACGAGCAGTACTTC